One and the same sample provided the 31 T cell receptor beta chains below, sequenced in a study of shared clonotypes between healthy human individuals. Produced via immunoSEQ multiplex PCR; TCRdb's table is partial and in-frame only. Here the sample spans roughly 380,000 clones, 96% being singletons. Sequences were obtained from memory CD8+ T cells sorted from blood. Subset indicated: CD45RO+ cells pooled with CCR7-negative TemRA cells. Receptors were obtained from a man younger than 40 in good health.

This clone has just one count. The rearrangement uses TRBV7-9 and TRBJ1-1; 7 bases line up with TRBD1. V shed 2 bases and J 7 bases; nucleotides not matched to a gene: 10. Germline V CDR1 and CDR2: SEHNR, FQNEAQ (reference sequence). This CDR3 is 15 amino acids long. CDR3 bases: TGTGCCAGCAGCTTAACCCCGGGACAGATCAATGAAGCTTTCTTT. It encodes CASSLTPGQINEAFF.

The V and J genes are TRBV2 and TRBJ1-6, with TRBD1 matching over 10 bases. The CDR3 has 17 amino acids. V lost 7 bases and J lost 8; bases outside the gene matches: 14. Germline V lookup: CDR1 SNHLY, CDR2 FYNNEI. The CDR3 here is CASKSPSYGTGDSPLHF. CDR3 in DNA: TGTGCCAGCAAATCCCCTAGCTACGGGACAGGGGATTCACCCCTCCACTTT.

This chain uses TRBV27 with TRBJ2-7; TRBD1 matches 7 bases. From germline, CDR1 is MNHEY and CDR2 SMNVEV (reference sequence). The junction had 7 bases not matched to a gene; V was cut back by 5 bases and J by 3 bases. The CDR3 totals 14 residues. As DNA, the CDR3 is TGTGCCAGCAGTAAACAGGGGTCGGACTACGAGCAGTACTTC. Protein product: CASSKQGSDYEQYF.

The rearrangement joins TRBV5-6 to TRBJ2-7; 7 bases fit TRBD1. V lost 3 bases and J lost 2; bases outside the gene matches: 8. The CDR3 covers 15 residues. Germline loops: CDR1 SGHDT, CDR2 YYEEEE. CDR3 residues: CASSSWGQNTYEQYF. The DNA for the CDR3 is TGTGCCAGCAGCTCTTGGGGACAGAATACCTACGAGCAGTACTTC. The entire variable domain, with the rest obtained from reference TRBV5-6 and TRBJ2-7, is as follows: DAGVTQSPTHLIKTRGQQVTLRCSPKSGHDTVSWYQQALGQGPQFIFQYYEEEERQRGNFPDRFSGHQFPNYSSELNVNALLLGDSALYLCASSSWGQNTYEQYFGPGTRLTVT.

The CDR3 region has the DNA TGTGCCAGCTCACCACGGACAGAGGGACATGAAAAACTGTTTTTT. Residues: CASSPRTEGHEKLFF. The genes are TRBV18 and TRBJ1-4; D may be TRBD1 (6 bases). CDR3 length equals 15 residues. Germline CDR1 and CDR2: KGHSH and LQKENI. Trimming cost V 1 base and J 6 bases, with 12 bases left between them.

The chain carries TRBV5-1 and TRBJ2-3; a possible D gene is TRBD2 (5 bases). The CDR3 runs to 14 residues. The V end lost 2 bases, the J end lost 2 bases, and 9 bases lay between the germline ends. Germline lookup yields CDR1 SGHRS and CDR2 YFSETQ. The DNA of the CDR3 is TGCGCCAGCAGCTTTGAGCGGCTCACAGATACGCAGTATTTT. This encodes CASSFERLTDTQYF.

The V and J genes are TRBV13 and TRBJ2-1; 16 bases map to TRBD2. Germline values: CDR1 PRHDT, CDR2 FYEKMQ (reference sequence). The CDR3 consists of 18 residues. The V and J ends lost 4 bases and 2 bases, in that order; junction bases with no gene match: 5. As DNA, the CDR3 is TGTGCCAGCAGCTCCCCGGGACTAGCGGGAGGGCCCTACAATGAGCAGTTCTTC. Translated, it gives CASSSPGLAGGPYNEQFF.

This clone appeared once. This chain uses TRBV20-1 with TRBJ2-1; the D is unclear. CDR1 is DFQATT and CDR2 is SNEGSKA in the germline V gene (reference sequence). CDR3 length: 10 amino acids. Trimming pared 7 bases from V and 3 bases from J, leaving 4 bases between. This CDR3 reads CSGVYNEQFF. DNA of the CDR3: TGCAGTGGAGTCTACAATGAGCAGTTCTTC.

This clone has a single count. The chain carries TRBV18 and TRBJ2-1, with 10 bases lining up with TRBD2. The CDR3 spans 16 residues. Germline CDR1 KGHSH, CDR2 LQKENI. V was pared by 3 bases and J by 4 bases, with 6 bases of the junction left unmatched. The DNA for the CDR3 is TGTGCCAGCTCACCCCTAGCGGGAGCCGGATACAATGAGCAGTTCTTC. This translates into CASSPLAGAGYNEQFF.

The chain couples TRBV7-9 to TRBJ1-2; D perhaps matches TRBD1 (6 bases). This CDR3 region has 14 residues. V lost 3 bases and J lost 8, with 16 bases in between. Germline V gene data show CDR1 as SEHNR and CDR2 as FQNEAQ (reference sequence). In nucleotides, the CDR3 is TGTGCCAGCAGCTTGACCCAGGGGCTCGGAGGCTACACCTTC. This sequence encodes CASSLTQGLGGYTF. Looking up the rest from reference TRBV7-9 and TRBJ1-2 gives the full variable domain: DTGVSQNPRHKITKRGQNVTFRCDPISEHNRLYWYRQTLGQGPEFLTYFQNEAQLEKSRLLSDRFSAERPKGSFSTLEIQRTEQGDSAMYLCASSLTQGLGGYTFGSGTRLTVV.

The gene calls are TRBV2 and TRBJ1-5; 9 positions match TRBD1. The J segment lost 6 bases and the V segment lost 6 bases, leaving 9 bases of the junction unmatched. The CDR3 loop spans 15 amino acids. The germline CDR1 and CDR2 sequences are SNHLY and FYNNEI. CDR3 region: CASSVTGTGTQPQHF. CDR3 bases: TGTGCCAGCAGCGTCACCGGGACAGGGACTCAGCCCCAGCATTTT.

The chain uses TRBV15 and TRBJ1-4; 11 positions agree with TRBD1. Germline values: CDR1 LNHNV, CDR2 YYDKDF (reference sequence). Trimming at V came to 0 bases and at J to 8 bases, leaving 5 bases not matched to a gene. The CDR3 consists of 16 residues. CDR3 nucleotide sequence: TGTGCCACCAGCAGAGATTGGGACAGGGGGGAGGAAAAACTGTTTTTT. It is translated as CATSRDWDRGEEKLFF.

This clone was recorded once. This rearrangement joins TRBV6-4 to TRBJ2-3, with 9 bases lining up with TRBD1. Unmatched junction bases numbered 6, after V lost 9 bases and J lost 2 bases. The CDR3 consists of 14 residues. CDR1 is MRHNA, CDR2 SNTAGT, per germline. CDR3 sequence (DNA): TGTGCCAGGCCGGGACAGGGACCCACAGATACGCAGTATTTT. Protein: CARPGQGPTDTQYF.

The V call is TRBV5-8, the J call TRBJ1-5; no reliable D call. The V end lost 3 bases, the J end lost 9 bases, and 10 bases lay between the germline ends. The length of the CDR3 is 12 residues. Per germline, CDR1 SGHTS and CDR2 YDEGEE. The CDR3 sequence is CASSSPDGPQHF. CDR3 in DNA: TGTGCCAGCAGCTCGCCCGATGGGCCCCAGCATTTT.

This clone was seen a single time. The CDR3 here is CASSGLAAPDRFGSYEQYF. CDR3 bases: TGTGCCAGCAGTGGATTAGCGGCCCCTGACCGGTTTGGTTCCTACGAGCAGTACTTC. The gene calls are TRBV6-1 and TRBJ2-5, with D tentatively TRBD2 (6 bases). TRBJ2-7 explains the end of the DNA better; the J call may be wrong. Germline CDR1 reads MNHNS; CDR2 reads SASEGT. The CDR3 consists of 19 residues.

CDR3 amino acids: CASSYWDRETGTDTQYF. As DNA, the CDR3 is TGTGCCAGCAGCTACTGGGACAGGGAAACCGGCACAGATACGCAGTATTTT. This chain joins TRBV7-9 and TRBJ2-3, with 9 bases that match TRBD1. Germline V CDR1 and CDR2: SEHNR, FQNEAQ (reference sequence). This CDR3 region has 17 residues. Trimming at V came to 4 bases and at J to 1 base, leaving 9 bases not matched to a gene.

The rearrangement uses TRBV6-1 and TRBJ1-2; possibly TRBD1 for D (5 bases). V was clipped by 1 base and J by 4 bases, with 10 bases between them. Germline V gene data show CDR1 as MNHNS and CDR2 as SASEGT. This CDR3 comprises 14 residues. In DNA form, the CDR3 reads TGTGCCAGCAGTGAAGGGAGGGGTGGCTATGGCTACACCTTC. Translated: CASSEGRGGYGYTF.

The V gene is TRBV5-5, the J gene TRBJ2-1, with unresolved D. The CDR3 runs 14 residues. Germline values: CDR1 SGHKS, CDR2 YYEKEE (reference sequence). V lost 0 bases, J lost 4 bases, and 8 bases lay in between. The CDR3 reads CASSLDYLYNEQFF. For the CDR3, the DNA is TGTGCCAGCAGCTTGGACTACCTGTACAATGAGCAGTTCTTC.

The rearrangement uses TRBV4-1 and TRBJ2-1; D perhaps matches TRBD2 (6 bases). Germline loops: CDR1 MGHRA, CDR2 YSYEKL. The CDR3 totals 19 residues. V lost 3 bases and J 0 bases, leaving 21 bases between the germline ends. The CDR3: CASSQRTTGSGSSYNEQFF. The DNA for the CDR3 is TGCGCCAGCAGCCAGAGAACGACGGGTAGCGGATCCTCCTACAATGAGCAGTTCTTC.

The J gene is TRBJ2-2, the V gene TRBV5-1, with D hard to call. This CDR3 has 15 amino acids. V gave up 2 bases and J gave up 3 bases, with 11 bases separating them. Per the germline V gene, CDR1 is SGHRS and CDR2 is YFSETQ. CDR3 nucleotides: TGCGCCAGCAGCTTCCTGACCGGACACACCGGGGAGCTGTTTTTT. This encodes CASSFLTGHTGELFF. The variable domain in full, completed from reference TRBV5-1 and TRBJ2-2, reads KAGVTQTPRYLIKTRGQQVTLSCSPISGHRSVSWYQQTPGQGLQFLFEYFSETQRNKGNFPGRFSGRQFSNSRSEMNVSTLELGDSALYLCASSFLTGHTGELFFGEGSRLTVL.

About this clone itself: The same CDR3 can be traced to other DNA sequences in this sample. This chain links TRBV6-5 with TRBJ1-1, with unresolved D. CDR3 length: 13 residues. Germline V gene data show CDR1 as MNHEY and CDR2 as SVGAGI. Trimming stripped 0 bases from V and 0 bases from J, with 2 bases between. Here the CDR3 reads CASSYSLNTEAFF. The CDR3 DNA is TGTGCCAGCAGTTACTCTCTGAACACTGAAGCTTTCTTT.

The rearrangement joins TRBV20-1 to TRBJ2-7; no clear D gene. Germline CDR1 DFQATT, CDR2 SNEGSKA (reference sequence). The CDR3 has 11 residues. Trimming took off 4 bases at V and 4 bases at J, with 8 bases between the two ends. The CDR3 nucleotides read TGCAGTGCTACCCGGATTTACGAGCAGTACTTC. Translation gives CSATRIYEQYF.

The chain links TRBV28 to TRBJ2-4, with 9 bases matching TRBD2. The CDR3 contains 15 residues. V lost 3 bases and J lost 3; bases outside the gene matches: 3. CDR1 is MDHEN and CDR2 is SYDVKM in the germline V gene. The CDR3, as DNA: TGTGCCAGCAGTTTTGTGACTAGCGGCAAAAACATTCAGTACTTC. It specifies CASSFVTSGKNIQYF.

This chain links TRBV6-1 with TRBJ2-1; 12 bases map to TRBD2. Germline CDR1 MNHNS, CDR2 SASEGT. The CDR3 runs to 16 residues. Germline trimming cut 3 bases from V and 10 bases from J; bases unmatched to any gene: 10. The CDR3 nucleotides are TGTGCCAGCAGTGACCGACCTAGCGGGGGGGGTAGAGAGCAGTTCTTC. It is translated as CASSDRPSGGGREQFF.

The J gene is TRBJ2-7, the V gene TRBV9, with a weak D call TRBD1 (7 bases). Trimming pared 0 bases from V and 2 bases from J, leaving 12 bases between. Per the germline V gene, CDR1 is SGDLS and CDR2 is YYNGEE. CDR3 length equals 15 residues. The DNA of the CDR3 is TGTGCCAGCAGCGTAGCAGGAGGGGGCGCCTACGAGCAGTACTTC. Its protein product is CASSVAGGGAYEQYF. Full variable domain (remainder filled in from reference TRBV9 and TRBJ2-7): DSGVTQTPKHLITATGQRVTLRCSPRSGDLSVYWYQQSLDQGLQFLIQYYNGEERAKGNILERFSAQQFPDLHSELNLSSLELGDSALYFCASSVAGGGAYEQYFGPGTRLTVT.

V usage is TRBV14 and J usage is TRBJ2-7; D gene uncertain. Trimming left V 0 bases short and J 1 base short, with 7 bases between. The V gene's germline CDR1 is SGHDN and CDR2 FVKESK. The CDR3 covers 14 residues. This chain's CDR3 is CASSQDPSSYEQYF. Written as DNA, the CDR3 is TGTGCCAGCAGCCAAGATCCTTCGTCCTACGAGCAGTACTTC.

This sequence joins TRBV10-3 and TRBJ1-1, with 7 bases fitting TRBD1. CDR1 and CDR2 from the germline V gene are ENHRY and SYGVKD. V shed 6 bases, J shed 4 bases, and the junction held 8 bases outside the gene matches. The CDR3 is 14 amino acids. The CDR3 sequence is CAISPDRVGTEAFF. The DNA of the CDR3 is TGTGCCATCAGCCCCGACAGGGTGGGCACTGAAGCTTTCTTT.

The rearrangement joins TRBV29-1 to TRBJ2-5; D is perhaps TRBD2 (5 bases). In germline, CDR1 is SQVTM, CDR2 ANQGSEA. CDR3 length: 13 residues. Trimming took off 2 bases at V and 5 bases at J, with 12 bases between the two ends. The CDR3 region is CSVEIPSRETQYF. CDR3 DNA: TGCAGCGTTGAAATTCCTAGCAGGGAGACCCAGTACTTC.

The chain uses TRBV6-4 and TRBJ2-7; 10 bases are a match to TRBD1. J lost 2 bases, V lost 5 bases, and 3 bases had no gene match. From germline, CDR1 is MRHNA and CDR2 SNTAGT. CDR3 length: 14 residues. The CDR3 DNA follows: TGTGCCAGCAGTCGACAGGGGGCCACCTACGAGCAGTACTTC. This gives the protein CASSRQGATYEQYF.

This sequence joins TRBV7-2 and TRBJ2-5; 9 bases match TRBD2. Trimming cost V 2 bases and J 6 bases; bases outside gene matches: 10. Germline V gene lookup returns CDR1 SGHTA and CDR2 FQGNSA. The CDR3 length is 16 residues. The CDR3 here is CASSLFGASGTKTQYF. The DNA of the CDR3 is TGTGCCAGCAGCTTATTCGGGGCTAGCGGGACGAAGACCCAGTACTTC.

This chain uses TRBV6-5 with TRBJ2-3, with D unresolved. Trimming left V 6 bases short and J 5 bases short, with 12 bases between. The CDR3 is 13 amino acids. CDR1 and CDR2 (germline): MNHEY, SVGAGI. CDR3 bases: TGTGCCAGCAGGGGGAATCTGGTAGATACGCAGTATTTT. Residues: CASRGNLVDTQYF.